These 8 T cell receptor beta chains originate from one sample sequenced in a study of cytomegalovirus exposure and HLA in healthy donors. In the PCR, 60 Vbeta and 13 Jbeta primers were used. Data came from immunoSEQ multiplex PCR; TCRdb stores just in-frame clones and leaves some out. Its table lists fewer than 100,000 clones. Input material: PBMCs. The receptors here all came from a man aged 50 to 59 in good health and CMV-seronegative.

The chain joins TRBV29-1 to TRBJ2-1; 12 positions agree with TRBD2. Germline CDR1 and CDR2: SQVTM and ANQGSEA. This CDR3 contains 15 residues. The V segment lost 3 bases and the J segment 9 bases; nucleotides outside the gene matches: 9. CDR3 in DNA: TGCAGCGTTGAGGGCCCTAGCGGGGGGGCGAGTGAGCAGTTCTTC. Its protein is CSVEGPSGGASEQFF.

The V call is TRBV6-5, the J call TRBJ2-3; 9 bases align to TRBD2. Germline assignment: CDR1 MNHEY and CDR2 SVGAGI. Germline trimming cut 0 bases from V and 11 bases from J; bases unmatched to any gene: 3. CDR3 length: 13 amino acids. The CDR3 sequence: CASSYSSGGQQYF. The DNA for the CDR3 is TGTGCCAGCAGTTACTCGAGCGGGGGGCAGCAGTATTTT.

The gene calls are TRBV7-3 and TRBJ1-3; TRBD1 matches at 8 bases. J gave up 2 bases and V 4 bases, and 4 bases lay outside the gene matches. The CDR3 spans 15 residues. CDR1 is SGHTA and CDR2 is FQGTGA in the germline V gene. The CDR3 loop reads CASSSRTGPGNTIYF. In nucleotides, the CDR3 is TGTGCCAGCAGCTCCAGGACAGGGCCTGGAAACACCATATATTTT.

This chain joins TRBV4-2 and TRBJ2-7, with a tentative D call TRBD1 (5 bases). V was trimmed by 1 base and J by 2 bases, leaving 15 bases between them. The CDR3 extends over 16 amino acids. CDR1 is LGHNA and CDR2 is YNFKEQ in the germline V gene. This CDR3 is CASSQATGTRAYEQYF. As DNA, the CDR3 is TGTGCCAGCAGCCAAGCGACGGGCACCAGGGCCTACGAGCAGTACTTC.

The V and J genes are TRBV7-9 and TRBJ2-5; D may be TRBD1 (6 bases). V dropped 4 bases and J dropped 5 bases, with 11 bases sitting between them. The CDR3 is made up of 13 amino acids. The germline CDR1 and CDR2 sequences are SEHNR and FQNEAQ (reference sequence). The CDR3 DNA reads as TGTGCCAGCAGCTACAGGGAATTGGAGACCCAGTACTTC. Encoded protein: CASSYRELETQYF.

V and J are TRBV25-1 and TRBJ2-7; unclear D gene. Germline CDR1 and CDR2: MGHDK and SYGVNS. Trimming stripped 1 base from V and 2 bases from J, with 9 bases between. This CDR3 has 14 residues. CDR3 nucleotide sequence: TGTGCCAGCAGTGAATTCGGTCTAGCCTACGAGCAGTACTTC. Amino acid sequence: CASSEFGLAYEQYF.

The gene calls are TRBV5-4 and TRBJ2-2, with TRBD1 as a possible D gene (6 bases). The CDR3 sequence is 16 residues long. V was cut by 5 bases and J by 2 bases, with 16 bases left in between. The germline CDR1 and CDR2 sequences are SGHNT and YYREEE (reference sequence). CDR3 coding DNA: TGTGCCAGCAGACGCCCGACAGGTTTTAACACCGGGGAGCTGTTTTTT. The encoded protein is CASRRPTGFNTGELFF.

The chain has TRBV6-9 and TRBJ2-5, with 7 nucleotides matching TRBD2. CDR1 and CDR2 (germline): MNHGY, SVAAGI. Trimming at V came to 4 bases and at J to 1 base, leaving 6 bases not matched to a gene. This CDR3 comprises 15 residues. CDR3 region: CASSSGGKIQETQYF. The CDR3 DNA reads TGTGCCAGCAGTTCCGGGGGGAAGATCCAAGAGACCCAGTACTTC.